These 20 T cell receptor beta chains were all obtained from the same sample, sequenced in a study of cytomegalovirus exposure and HLA in healthy donors. This PCR relied on a set of 60 Vbeta primers and 13 Jbeta primers. Repertoires were generated with immunoSEQ multiplex PCR, while TCRdb's copy carries only in-frame clones and drops some. This table has 150,000 to 200,000 clones, around 81% appearing once. Sequencing used PBMCs. These receptors all stem from a woman younger than 35 in good health and CMV-seropositive.

V gene TRBV28 combines with J gene TRBJ2-7, with D maybe TRBD2 (6 bases). In germline, CDR1 is MDHEN, CDR2 SYDVKM. The CDR3 spans 16 residues. Trimming pared 4 bases from V and 0 bases from J, leaving 16 bases between. DNA for the CDR3: TGTGCCAGCAGTTCTGTTCGGGCGGGGAGCTCCTACGAGCAGTACTTC. Translated: CASSSVRAGSSYEQYF.

The rearrangement joins TRBV19 to TRBJ2-2; 8 nucleotides agree with TRBD2. V lost 1 base, J lost 6 bases, and 4 bases stayed unmatched. There are 15 residues in the CDR3. Germline V gene lookup returns CDR1 LNHDA and CDR2 SQIVND (reference sequence). The CDR3 sequence is CASSIVYGGAGELFF. Here the CDR3 DNA reads TGTGCCAGTAGTATAGTTTACGGGGGGGCCGGGGAGCTGTTTTTT.

The chain links TRBV6-5 to TRBJ2-5; 7 bases agree with TRBD2. The ends lost 4 bases at V and 4 bases at J; junction bases unmatched: 6. This CDR3 has 14 residues. Germline CDR1 MNHEY, CDR2 SVGAGI. Written as DNA, the CDR3 is TGTGCCAGCAGTTTGGGTCGCGGGGGAGAGACCCAGTACTTC. Translating gives CASSLGRGGETQYF.

For this clone: The sample has other DNA sequences that encode this CDR3 too. The rearrangement links TRBV6-5 to TRBJ2-6; the D gene is possibly TRBD2 (5 bases). V was cut by 4 bases and J by 1 base, with 5 bases left in between. Germline-derived CDR1 and CDR2 are MNHEY and SVGAGI. CDR3 length equals 14 residues. Here the CDR3 DNA reads TGTGCCAGCAGTTCGGGGTCTGGGGCCAACGTCCTGACTTTC. This encodes CASSSGSGANVLTF.

V usage is TRBV9 and J usage is TRBJ2-3, with D perhaps matching TRBD1 (5 bases). The CDR3 runs 12 residues. CDR1 is SGDLS, CDR2 YYNGEE, per germline. The CDR3 loop is CVNAGSTDTQYF. The DNA for the CDR3 is TGTGTCAACGCAGGGAGCACAGATACGCAGTATTTT.

In nucleotides, the CDR3 is TGTGCCACCGGGGGGCGGGGGCGCCAGCCCCAGCATTTT. Its protein is CATGGRGRQPQHF. The V call is TRBV19, the J call TRBJ1-5, with D possibly TRBD1 on 6 matching bases. This CDR3 is 13 amino acids long. V lost 10 bases and J 7 bases, leaving 17 bases between the germline ends. The germline V gene encodes CDR1 LNHDA and CDR2 SQIVND (reference sequence). The complete variable domain, with remaining parts taken from reference TRBV19 and TRBJ1-5, reads DGGITQSPKYLFRKEGQNVTLSCEQNLNHDAMYWYRQDPGQGLRLIYYSQIVNDFQKGDIAEGYSVSREKKESFPLTVTSAQKNPTAFYLCATGGRGRQPQHFGDGTRLSIL.

The rearrangement joins TRBV29-1 to TRBJ2-6; a possible D gene is TRBD2 (5 bases). The V and J ends lost 6 bases and 4 bases respectively, with 10 bases between them. The CDR3 consists of 13 residues. The germline CDR1 and CDR2 sequences are SQVTM and ANQGSEA. The CDR3 coding sequence is TGCAGCGTCGAGGGTGGGGGGGCCAACGTCCTGACTTTC. Protein sequence: CSVEGGGANVLTF.

The J gene is TRBJ2-3, the V gene TRBV5-4, with D unresolved. This CDR3 has 12 amino acids. Trimming cost V 5 bases and J 2 bases, with 6 bases left between them. The germline V gene has CDR1 SGHNT and CDR2 YYREEE (reference sequence). The CDR3 reads CASSSHTDTQYF. For the CDR3, the DNA is TGTGCCAGCAGTTCCCACACAGATACGCAGTATTTT.

CDR3 loop: CASSQSAGGLYNEQFF. CDR3 nucleotides: TGCGCCAGCAGCCAGTCTGCGGGGGGGCTCTACAATGAGCAGTTCTTC. The chain employs TRBV4-1 and TRBJ2-1, with TRBD2 matching over 9 bases. This CDR3 has 16 amino acids. Looked up from germline, CDR1 is MGHRA and CDR2 is YSYEKL. Losses at the gene ends were 3 bases for V and 3 bases for J; bases not matched to a gene: 6.

The gene calls are TRBV7-8 and TRBJ1-3; 7 bases are shared with TRBD1. The junction had 13 bases not matched to a gene; V was cut back by 6 bases and J by 2 bases. The CDR3 consists of 17 residues. Germline CDR1 SGHVS, CDR2 FQNEAQ. CDR3: CASSPQEGGATGNTIYF. The DNA of the CDR3 is TGTGCCAGCAGTCCCCAGGAAGGGGGCGCGACTGGAAACACCATATATTTT.

The gene calls are TRBV7-3 and TRBJ2-5; no reliable D call. The CDR3 is 15 amino acids. With 2 bases removed from V and 4 bases from J, the gap between germline ends came to 14 bases. Germline assignment: CDR1 SGHTA and CDR2 FQGTGA. CDR3 coding DNA: TGTGCCAGCAGCTTATCTGGTTCTGGAGTAGAGACCCAGTACTTC. It yields the protein CASSLSGSGVETQYF.

This chain connects TRBV29-1 to TRBJ2-1; 8 bases line up with TRBD2. Germline values: CDR1 SQVTM, CDR2 ANQGSEA. The CDR3 consists of 14 residues. V lost 4 bases, J lost 2 bases, and 4 bases stayed unmatched. This CDR3 is CSVVAGRAYNEQFF. The CDR3 nucleotides are TGCAGCGTTGTGGCCGGGAGGGCCTACAATGAGCAGTTCTTC.

The J gene is TRBJ1-3, the V gene TRBV4-1; 9 positions agree with TRBD1. Germline loops: CDR1 MGHRA, CDR2 YSYEKL. Trimming at V came to 4 bases and at J to 4 bases, leaving 8 bases not matched to a gene. This CDR3 is built from 16 residues. CDR3 loop: CASSRSGTGLGNTIYF. The CDR3 nucleotides read TGCGCCAGCAGCCGATCCGGGACAGGGTTGGGAAACACCATATATTTT.

The chain joins TRBV7-2 to TRBJ1-4; no firm D call. Germline V gene sequence: CDR1 SGHTA, CDR2 FQGNSA. Trimming shortened V by 5 bases and J by 9 bases, and 10 bases separated the two germline ends. This CDR3 region has 12 residues. The CDR3 reads CASSPPGKKLFF. The CDR3 region has the DNA TGTGCCAGCAGCCCTCCGGGGAAAAAACTGTTTTTT.

The rearrangement uses TRBV19 and TRBJ1-1, with D possibly being TRBD1 (5 bases). Per the germline V gene, CDR1 is LNHDA and CDR2 is SQIVND (reference sequence). The CDR3 loop spans 13 amino acids. With 6 bases removed from V and 1 base from J, the gap between germline ends came to 9 bases. CDR3 in DNA: TGTGCCAGTAGACATCAGGGGAACACTGAAGCTTTCTTT. Translated: CASRHQGNTEAFF.

This clone was detected a few times. V gene TRBV6-1 combines with J gene TRBJ2-7; D perhaps matches TRBD2 (5 bases). This CDR3 has 15 amino acids. Between the trimmed V and J ends, which lost 1 base and 0 bases, there was a span of 10 bases. Germline lookup yields CDR1 MNHNS and CDR2 SASEGT. In DNA form, the CDR3 reads TGTGCCAGCAGTGAAGATATTGGGAGCTCCTACGAGCAGTACGTC. This codes for CASSEDIGSSYEQYV.

The rearrangement uses TRBV18 and TRBJ1-2, with D possibly TRBD1 on 5 matching bases. Trimming took 1 base from V and 2 from J, leaving 14 bases between them. This CDR3 region has 16 residues. Per germline, CDR1 KGHSH and CDR2 LQKENI. The CDR3 nucleotides read TGTGCCAGCTCACCACGTAGAACCAGGGAAAACTATGGCTACACCTTC. This gives the protein CASSPRRTRENYGYTF.

The chain uses TRBV19 and TRBJ1-1; D is undetermined. The V and J ends lost 4 bases and 1 base respectively, with 7 bases between them. From germline, CDR1 is LNHDA and CDR2 SQIVND (reference sequence). The CDR3 runs 13 residues. The CDR3 region is CASSTTRNTEAFF. CDR3 coding DNA: TGTGCCAGTAGTACAACACGGAACACTGAAGCTTTCTTT. Complete variable domain (other parts from reference TRBV19 and TRBJ1-1): DGGITQSPKYLFRKEGQNVTLSCEQNLNHDAMYWYRQDPGQGLRLIYYSQIVNDFQKGDIAEGYSVSREKKESFPLTVTSAQKNPTAFYLCASSTTRNTEAFFGQGTRLTVV.

The chain links TRBV6-5 to TRBJ2-3; a possible D gene is TRBD2 (7 bases). V was clipped by 2 bases and J by 10 bases, with 16 bases between them. Germline V CDR1 and CDR2: MNHEY, SVGAGI. The CDR3 covers 14 residues. Here the CDR3 DNA reads TGTGCCAGCAGTTACATGGCGGGGGCCGCTTCGCAGTATTTT. It is translated as CASSYMAGAASQYF.

This clone was recorded only once. The genes are TRBV18 and TRBJ2-7; 7 bases align to TRBD1. This CDR3 is 12 amino acids long. Germline V gene sequence: CDR1 KGHSH, CDR2 LQKENI. The ends lost 5 bases at V and 13 bases at J; junction bases unmatched: 11. DNA of the CDR3: TGTGCCAGCTCAAGCGACAGGGAACGGAGATACTTC. Translation gives CASSSDRERRYF.